This entry lists 22 T cell receptor beta chains sequenced from one sample in a study of T cell responses to AZD1222 COVID-19 vaccine. Measured with immunoSEQ multiplex PCR; TCRdb has only the in-frame clones, and not every one. The table includes tens of thousands of clones, 85% to 90% detected once. The specimen was peripheral blood, collected 28 days after the second AZD1222 dose. These receptors all stem from an adult who received the AZD1222 COVID-19 vaccine.

This clone appeared once. The V and J genes are TRBV9 and TRBJ2-1; D is ambiguous. V shed 0 bases and J shed 0 bases, with 13 bases lying between them. This CDR3 comprises 17 residues. Germline V gene data show CDR1 as SGDLS and CDR2 as YYNGEE. Written as DNA, the CDR3 is TGTGCCAGCAGCGTAGGGGCCGACAAAACCTCCTACAATGAGCAGTTCTTC. Its translation: CASSVGADKTSYNEQFF.

This clone was recorded a few times. V is TRBV4-1 and J is TRBJ2-2, with 7 bases aligning to TRBD2. This CDR3 region has 18 residues. CDR1 is MGHRA and CDR2 is YSYEKL in the germline V gene. Unmatched junction bases numbered 7, after V lost 0 bases and J lost 0 bases. The DNA for the CDR3 is TGCGCCAGCAGCCAAGATCTTTTTGGACTAGCGAACACCGGGGAGCTGTTTTTT. Its protein product is CASSQDLFGLANTGELFF.

The V call is TRBV21-1, the J call TRBJ2-7; TRBD2, the table's D call, was not compared with the DNA. TRBV21-1 is a documented pseudogene. The CDR3 loop spans 18 amino acids. The chain's CDR3 is CASSKGSSGRASSYEQYV. Written as DNA, the CDR3 is TGTGCCAGCAGCAAAGGATCTAGCGGGAGGGCGAGCTCCTACGAGCAGTACGTC.

The rearrangement joins TRBV24-1 to TRBJ2-1, with 7 bases that match TRBD1. CDR3 size: 16 residues. Germline values: CDR1 KGHDR, CDR2 SFDVKD. The J segment lost 4 bases and the V segment lost 4 bases, leaving 9 bases of the junction unmatched. CDR3 sequence reads: CATSDDDGQAYNEQFF. In DNA form, the CDR3 reads TGTGCCACCAGTGACGACGATGGACAGGCGTACAATGAGCAGTTCTTC.

This sequence joins TRBV27 and TRBJ1-3, with D perhaps TRBD1 (6 bases). This CDR3 spans 15 amino acids. Germline assignment: CDR1 MNHEY and CDR2 SMNVEV (reference sequence). The V and J ends lost 5 bases and 1 base respectively, with 12 bases between them. CDR3 coding DNA: TGTGCCAGCAGTCTAAACAGGGTGTCTGGAAACACCATATATTTT. It yields the protein CASSLNRVSGNTIYF.

V is TRBV7-2 and J is TRBJ1-1, with a possible D match to TRBD1 (5 bases). CDR1 SGHTA and CDR2 FQGNSA come from the germline V gene. V lost 1 base to trimming and J lost 5 bases, with 20 bases between them. CDR3 length: 17 amino acids. CDR3 in amino acids: CASSLVSQVRVRTEAFF. The CDR3 DNA follows: TGTGCCAGCAGCTTAGTTAGTCAGGTCAGGGTGAGGACTGAAGCTTTCTTT.

The chain links TRBV7-2 to TRBJ2-7; either TRBD1 or TRBD2 may fit D (6 bases each). This CDR3 contains 15 residues. Between the trimmed V and J ends, which lost 1 base and 1 base, there was a span of 11 bases. Germline-derived CDR1 and CDR2 are SGHTA and FQGNSA. Written as DNA, the CDR3 is TGTGCCAGCAGCTTAGAGGGGGGAAGGTCCTACGAGCAGTACGTC. This sequence encodes CASSLEGGRSYEQYV.

The chain couples TRBV6-6 to TRBJ1-5; D possibly corresponds to TRBD1 (6 bases). CDR3 length: 16 residues. V was pared by 0 bases and J by 6 bases, with 15 bases between. Germline assignment: CDR1 MNHNY and CDR2 SVGAGI (reference sequence). Written as DNA, the CDR3 is TGTGCCAGCAGTTACTCCGCAGGGGCAGTACCTCAGCCCCAGCATTTT. It yields the protein CASSYSAGAVPQPQHF.

The chain has TRBV6-8 and TRBJ1-2, with a possible D match to TRBD1 (5 bases). V was pared by 0 bases and J by 8 bases, with 16 bases between. The CDR3 totals 15 residues. Germline loops: CDR1 MNHGY, CDR2 SAAAGT. The CDR3 spells CASSYSRPGSVGYTF. CDR3 nucleotides: TGTGCCAGCAGTTACTCGAGGCCAGGGTCGGTGGGCTACACCTTC.

V is TRBV7-2 and J is TRBJ2-2, with no clear D. The ends were cut back, 9 bases at V and 4 bases at J, with 6 bases in the middle. CDR3 length: 11 amino acids. Germline lookup yields CDR1 SGHTA and CDR2 FQGNSA. The CDR3: CASTGTGELFF. The CDR3 DNA sequence: TGTGCCAGTACGGGCACCGGGGAGCTGTTTTTT.

The chain couples TRBV12-5 to TRBJ2-7; tentatively, D is TRBD1 (6 bases). Germline V CDR1 and CDR2: LGHNT, FRNRAP. The CDR3 sequence is 15 residues long. V gave up 7 bases and J gave up 0 bases, with 16 bases separating them. The CDR3 loop is CASVTGQHISYEQYF. In DNA form, the CDR3 reads TGTGCTAGTGTCACCGGACAGCACATCTCCTACGAGCAGTACTTC.

This rearrangement joins TRBV6-6 to TRBJ2-7; 9 bases align to TRBD1. Germline values: CDR1 MNHNY, CDR2 SVGAGI (reference sequence). Trimming cost V 7 bases and J 3 bases; bases outside gene matches: 4. The length of the CDR3 is 13 residues. The CDR3 protein is CASKTGGGYEQYF. The CDR3 DNA reads TGTGCCAGCAAGACAGGGGGAGGCTACGAGCAGTACTTC.

The chain links TRBV18 to TRBJ2-1; TRBD1 is a possible D gene (6 bases). V lost 2 bases, J lost 4 bases, and 18 bases lay in between. This CDR3 contains 17 residues. CDR1 is KGHSH, CDR2 LQKENI, per germline. The CDR3 here is CASSPSRTANLYNEQFF. CDR3 coding DNA: TGTGCCAGCTCACCATCGCGGACAGCCAACCTATACAATGAGCAGTTCTTC.

CDR3 loop: CASSLKGGSYNSPLHF. In nucleotides, the CDR3 is TGTGCCAGCAGCTTAAAGGGTGGCTCCTATAATTCACCCCTCCACTTT. The chain joins TRBV7-2 to TRBJ1-6; the D is unclear. Looked up from germline, CDR1 is SGHTA and CDR2 is FQGNSA. V lost 2 bases and J lost 0, with 8 bases in between. The CDR3 consists of 16 residues.

The chain combines TRBV21-1 with TRBJ2-1; the table's D call TRBD2 went unverified against the DNA. TRBV21-1 is a documented pseudogene. The CDR3 loop spans 16 amino acids. Here the CDR3 DNA reads TGTGCCAGCAGCAAAGAACCTAGCGGGGGGTATAATGAGCAGTTCTTC. Translation: CASSKEPSGGYNEQFF.

The chain uses TRBV7-8 and TRBJ2-5; 8 bases are shared with TRBD1. This CDR3 spans 14 amino acids. J gave up 1 base and V 5 bases, and 3 bases lay outside the gene matches. Germline V gene lookup returns CDR1 SGHVS and CDR2 FQNEAQ. In DNA form, the CDR3 reads TGTGCCAGCAGCGCCGACAGGGGCCAAGAGACCCAGTACTTC. Protein: CASSADRGQETQYF.

The chain recombines TRBV7-2 with TRBJ1-5; TRBD1 is a possible D gene (6 bases). This CDR3 region has 16 residues. The germline V gene has CDR1 SGHTA and CDR2 FQGNSA. Between the trimmed V and J ends, which lost 2 bases and 2 bases, there was a span of 13 bases. CDR3 coding DNA: TGTGCCAGCAGCTTAAGGGGGAGTAGGGGCAATCAGCCCCAGCATTTT. Its translation is CASSLRGSRGNQPQHF.

V is TRBV5-1 and J is TRBJ2-1, with 8 positions matching TRBD2. The CDR3 covers 16 residues. Looked up from germline, CDR1 is SGHRS and CDR2 is YFSETQ. V dropped 0 bases and J dropped 4; count of bases not matched to a gene: 6. CDR3 region: CASSLVAAGVYNEQFF. The DNA of the CDR3 is TGCGCCAGCAGCTTGGTCGCAGCGGGAGTTTACAATGAGCAGTTCTTC.

The chain has TRBV11-3 and TRBJ1-2, with 9 bases identical to TRBD1. The J segment lost 0 bases and the V segment lost 5 bases, leaving 10 bases of the junction unmatched. CDR3 size: 17 residues. Germline V gives CDR1 SGHNT, CDR2 YENEEA. The CDR3 region is CASSPGQGRSPNYGYTF. CDR3 DNA: TGTGCCAGCAGCCCCGGACAGGGGAGGTCCCCTAACTATGGCTACACCTTC. Supplemented by reference TRBV11-3 and TRBJ1-2, the full variable domain reads EAGVVQSPRYKIIEKKQPVAFWCNPISGHNTLYWYLQNLGQGPELLIRYENEEAVDDSQLPKDRFSAERLKGVDSTLKIQPAELGDSAVYLCASSPGQGRSPNYGYTFGSGTRLTVV.

The chain has TRBV21-1 and TRBJ1-5; no DNA check was done on the table's D call, TRBD1. TRBV21-1 is a listed pseudogene. CDR3 size: 19 residues. CDR3 nucleotides: TGTGCCAGCAGCTCCCGACCCATATACCAGGGAATGGCCAATCAGCCCCAGCATTTT. Encoded protein: CASSSRPIYQGMANQPQHF.

The J gene is TRBJ2-2, the V gene TRBV5-1; maybe TRBD1 (6 bases). The V end was cut by 6 bases, the J end by 5 bases, with 20 bases between. The CDR3 extends over 16 amino acids. Germline V CDR1 and CDR2: SGHRS, YFSETQ. CDR3 loop: CASNNWGLSSTGELFF. CDR3 sequence (DNA): TGCGCCAGCAACAACTGGGGGCTCTCTAGTACCGGGGAGCTGTTTTTT.

The rearrangement joins TRBV14 to TRBJ1-4; D not certain. CDR3 length: 19 amino acids. The V end lost 2 bases, the J end lost 6 bases, and 25 bases lay between the germline ends. The germline V gene encodes CDR1 SGHDN and CDR2 FVKESK. As DNA, the CDR3 is TGTGCCAGCAGCCAATCCAGAGGGAGACGAGATTTCAACTATGAAAAACTGTTTTTT. Its protein is CASSQSRGRRDFNYEKLFF.